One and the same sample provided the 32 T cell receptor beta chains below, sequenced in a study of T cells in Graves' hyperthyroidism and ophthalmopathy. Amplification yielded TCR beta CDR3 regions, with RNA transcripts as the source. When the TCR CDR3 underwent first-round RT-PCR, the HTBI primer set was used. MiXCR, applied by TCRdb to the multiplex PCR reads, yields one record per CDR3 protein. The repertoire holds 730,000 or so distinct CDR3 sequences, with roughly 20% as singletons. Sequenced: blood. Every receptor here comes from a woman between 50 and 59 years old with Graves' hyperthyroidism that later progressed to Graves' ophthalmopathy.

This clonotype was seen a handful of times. This CDR3 reads CASSSRTGGESYTF. CDR3 nucleotide sequence: TGCGCCAGCAGTTCTCGGACAGGGGGCGAAAGCTACACCTTC. The chain recombines TRBV5-1 with TRBJ1-2; 11 bases match TRBD1. V lost 5 bases to trimming and J lost 9 bases; unmatched junction nucleotides: 9. Germline V gives CDR1 SGHRS, CDR2 YFSETQ. This CDR3 has 14 amino acids.

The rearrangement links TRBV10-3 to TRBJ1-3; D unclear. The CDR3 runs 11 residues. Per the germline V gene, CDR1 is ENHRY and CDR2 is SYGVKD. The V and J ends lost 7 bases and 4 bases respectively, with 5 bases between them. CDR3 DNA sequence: TGTGCCATCATTGTGGGAAACACCATATATTTT. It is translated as CAIIVGNTIYF.

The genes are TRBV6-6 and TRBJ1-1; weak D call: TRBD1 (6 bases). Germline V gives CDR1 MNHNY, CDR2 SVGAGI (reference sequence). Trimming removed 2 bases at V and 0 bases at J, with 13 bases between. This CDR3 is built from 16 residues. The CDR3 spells CASSYGGTLMNTEAFF. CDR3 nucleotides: TGTGCCAGCAGTTACGGGGGCACCTTAATGAACACTGAAGCTTTCTTT.

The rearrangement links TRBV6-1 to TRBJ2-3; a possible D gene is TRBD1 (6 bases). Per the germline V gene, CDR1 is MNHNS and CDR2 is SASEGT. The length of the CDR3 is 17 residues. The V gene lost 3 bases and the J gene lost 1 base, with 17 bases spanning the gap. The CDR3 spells CASSEGALVDGTDTQYF. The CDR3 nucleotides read TGTGCCAGCAGTGAGGGGGCCTTGGTCGACGGCACAGATACGCAGTATTTT.

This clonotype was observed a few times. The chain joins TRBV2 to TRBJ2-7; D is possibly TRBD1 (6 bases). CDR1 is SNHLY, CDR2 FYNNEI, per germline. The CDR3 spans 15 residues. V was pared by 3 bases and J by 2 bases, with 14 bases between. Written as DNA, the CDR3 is TGTGCCAGCAGTGATAACAGGGAGTCCACCTACGAGCAGTACTTC. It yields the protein CASSDNRESTYEQYF.

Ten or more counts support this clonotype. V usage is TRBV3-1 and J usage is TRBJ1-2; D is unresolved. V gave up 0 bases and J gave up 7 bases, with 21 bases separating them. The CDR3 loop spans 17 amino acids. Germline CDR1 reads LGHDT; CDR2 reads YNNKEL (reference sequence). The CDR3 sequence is CASSQEPPRLSSFGYTF. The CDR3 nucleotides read TGTGCCAGCAGCCAAGAGCCACCTCGGCTCTCTAGTTTTGGCTACACCTTC.

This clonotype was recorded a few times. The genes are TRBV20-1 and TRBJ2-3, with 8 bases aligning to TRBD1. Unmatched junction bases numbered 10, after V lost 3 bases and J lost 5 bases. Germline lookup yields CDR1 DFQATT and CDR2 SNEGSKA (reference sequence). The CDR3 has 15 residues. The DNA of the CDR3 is TGCAGTGCTAGGGAATACGACAGGGGATTAGATACGCAGTATTTT. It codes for CSAREYDRGLDTQYF.

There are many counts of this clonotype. The CDR3 loop is CASSTRQGANYGYTF. The CDR3 DNA reads TGCGCCAGCAGCACCCGACAGGGGGCTAACTATGGCTACACCTTC. The J gene is TRBJ1-2, the V gene TRBV5-1, with 9 bases fitting TRBD1. Per the germline V gene, CDR1 is SGHRS and CDR2 is YFSETQ. The V gene end was trimmed by 4 bases and the J gene end by 0 bases; junction bases not matched to a gene: 4. This CDR3 is built from 15 residues.

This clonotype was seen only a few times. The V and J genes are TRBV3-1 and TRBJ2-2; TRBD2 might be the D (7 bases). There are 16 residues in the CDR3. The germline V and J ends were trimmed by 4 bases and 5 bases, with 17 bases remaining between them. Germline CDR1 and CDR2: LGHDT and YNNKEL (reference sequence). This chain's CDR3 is CASSPIWGGRTGELFF. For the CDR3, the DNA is TGTGCCAGCAGCCCCATTTGGGGGGGCCGGACCGGGGAGCTGTTTTTT.

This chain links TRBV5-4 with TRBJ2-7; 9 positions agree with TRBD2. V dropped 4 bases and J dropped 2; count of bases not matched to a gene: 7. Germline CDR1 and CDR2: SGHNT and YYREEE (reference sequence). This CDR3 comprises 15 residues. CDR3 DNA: TGTGCCAGCAGCCCCGGGACTAGCATCGCCTACGAGCAGTACTTC. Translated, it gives CASSPGTSIAYEQYF. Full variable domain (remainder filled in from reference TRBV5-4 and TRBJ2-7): ETGVTQSPTHLIKTRGQQVTLRCSSQSGHNTVSWYQQALGQGPQFIFQYYREEENGRGNFPPRFSGLQFPNYSSELNVNALELDDSALYLCASSPGTSIAYEQYFGPGTRLTVT.

The CDR3 region is CASSFAMSNGYTF. As DNA, the CDR3 is TGTGCCAGCAGCTTCGCGATGTCCAACGGCTACACCTTC. This sequence joins TRBV7-2 and TRBJ1-2, with no clear D. Germline lookup yields CDR1 SGHTA and CDR2 FQGNSA. Trimming took 3 bases from V and 8 from J, leaving 13 bases between them. This CDR3 has 13 amino acids. Using reference TRBV7-2 and TRBJ1-2 for the parts outside the CDR3, the full variable domain is GAGVSQSPSNKVTEKGKDVELRCDPISGHTALYWYRQSLGQGLEFLIYFQGNSAPDKSGLPSDRFSAERTGGSVSTLTIQRTQQEDSAVYLCASSFAMSNGYTFGSGTRLTVV.

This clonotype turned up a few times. Here the CDR3 reads CASSRGGGGVDSYEQYF. As DNA, the CDR3 is TGTGCCAGCAGTAGGGGGGGGGGGGGAGTGGACTCCTACGAGCAGTACTTC. J is TRBJ2-7 and V is TRBV6-1, with D maybe TRBD2 (7 bases). The V and J ends lost 5 bases and 0 bases respectively, with 20 bases between them. Germline V lookup: CDR1 MNHNS, CDR2 SASEGT. The CDR3 runs to 17 residues.

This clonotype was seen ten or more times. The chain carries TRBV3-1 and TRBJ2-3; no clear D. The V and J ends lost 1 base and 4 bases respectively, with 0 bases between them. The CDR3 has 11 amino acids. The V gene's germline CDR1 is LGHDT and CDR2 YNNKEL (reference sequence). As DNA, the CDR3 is TGTGCCAGCAGCCAAGCAGATACGCAGTATTTT. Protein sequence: CASSQADTQYF.

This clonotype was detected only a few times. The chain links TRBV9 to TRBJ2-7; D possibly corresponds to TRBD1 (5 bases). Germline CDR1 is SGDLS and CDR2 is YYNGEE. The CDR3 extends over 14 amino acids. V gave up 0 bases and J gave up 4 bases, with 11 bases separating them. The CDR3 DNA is TGTGCCAGCAGCGTAGATTCAGGGTGGTACGAGCAGTACTTC. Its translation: CASSVDSGWYEQYF.

The CDR3 DNA sequence: TGCGCCAGCAGCCATACCCCGGGACAGAGTGCAACTAATGAAAAACTGTTTTTT. Translating gives CASSHTPGQSATNEKLFF. The chain is built from TRBV5-1 and TRBJ1-4, with 7 positions matching TRBD1. The CDR3 has 18 residues. The germline CDR1 and CDR2 sequences are SGHRS and YFSETQ. Trimming at V came to 4 bases and at J to 0 bases, leaving 12 bases not matched to a gene.

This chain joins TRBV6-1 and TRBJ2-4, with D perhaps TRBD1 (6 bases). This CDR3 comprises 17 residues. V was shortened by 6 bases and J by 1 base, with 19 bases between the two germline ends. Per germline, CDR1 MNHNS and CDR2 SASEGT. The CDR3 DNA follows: TGTGCCAGCAGCGCACGAAGGAACAGGGCTGCCAAAAACATTCAGTACTTC. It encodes CASSARRNRAAKNIQYF.

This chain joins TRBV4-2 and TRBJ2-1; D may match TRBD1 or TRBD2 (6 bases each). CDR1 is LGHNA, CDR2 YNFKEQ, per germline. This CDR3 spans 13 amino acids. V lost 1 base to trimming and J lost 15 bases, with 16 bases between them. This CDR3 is CASSQGRDWGAFF. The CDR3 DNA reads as TGTGCCAGCAGCCAAGGCCGGGACTGGGGGGCGTTCTTC.

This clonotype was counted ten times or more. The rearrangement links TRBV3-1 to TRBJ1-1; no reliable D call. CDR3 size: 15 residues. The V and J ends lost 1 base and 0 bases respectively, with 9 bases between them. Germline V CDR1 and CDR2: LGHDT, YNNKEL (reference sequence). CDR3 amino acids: CASSQVGKMNTEAFF. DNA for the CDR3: TGTGCCAGCAGCCAAGTGGGCAAAATGAACACTGAAGCTTTCTTT. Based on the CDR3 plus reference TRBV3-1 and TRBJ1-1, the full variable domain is DTAVSQTPKYLVTQMGNDKSIKCEQNLGHDTMYWYKQDSKKFLKIMFSYNNKELIINETVPNRFSPKSPDKAHLNLHINSLELGDSAVYFCASSQVGKMNTEAFFGQGTRLTVV.

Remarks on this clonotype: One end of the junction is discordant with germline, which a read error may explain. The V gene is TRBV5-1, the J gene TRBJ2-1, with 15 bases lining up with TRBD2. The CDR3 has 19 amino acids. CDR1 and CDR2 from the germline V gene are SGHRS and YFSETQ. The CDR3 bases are TGCGCCAGCGGCTTGACCCAAAGGACTAGCGGGGGGGCAAACAATGAGCAGTTCTTC. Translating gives CASGLTQRTSGGANNEQFF. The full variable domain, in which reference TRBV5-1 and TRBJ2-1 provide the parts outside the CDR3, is KAGVTQTPRYLIKTRGQQVTLSCSPISGHRSVSWYQQTPGQGLQFLFEYFSETQRNKGNFPGRFSGRQFSNSRSEMNVSTLELGDSALYLCASGLTQRTSGGANNEQFFGPGTRLTVL.

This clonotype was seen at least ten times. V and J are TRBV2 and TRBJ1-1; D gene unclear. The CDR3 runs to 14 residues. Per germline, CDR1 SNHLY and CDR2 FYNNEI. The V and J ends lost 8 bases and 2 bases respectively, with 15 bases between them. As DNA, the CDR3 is TGTGCCAGCGGAGGATTAGTGTCCAACACTGAAGCTTTCTTT. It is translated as CASGGLVSNTEAFF.

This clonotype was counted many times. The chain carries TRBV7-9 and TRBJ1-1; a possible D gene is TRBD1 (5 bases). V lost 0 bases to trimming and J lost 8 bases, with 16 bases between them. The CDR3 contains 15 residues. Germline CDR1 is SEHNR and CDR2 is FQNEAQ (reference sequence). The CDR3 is CASSLAWGLNREAFF. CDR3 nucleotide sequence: TGTGCCAGCAGCTTAGCCTGGGGACTCAACAGGGAAGCTTTCTTT.

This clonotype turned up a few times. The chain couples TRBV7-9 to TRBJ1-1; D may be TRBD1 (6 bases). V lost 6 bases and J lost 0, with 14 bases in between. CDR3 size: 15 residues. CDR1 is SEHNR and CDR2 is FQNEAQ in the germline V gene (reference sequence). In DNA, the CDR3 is TGTGCCAGCAGTTCGGGGGGGCCGATGAACACTGAAGCTTTCTTT. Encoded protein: CASSSGGPMNTEAFF. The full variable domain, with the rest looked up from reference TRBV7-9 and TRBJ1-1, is DTGVSQNPRHKITKRGQNVTFRCDPISEHNRLYWYRQTLGQGPEFLTYFQNEAQLEKSRLLSDRFSAERPKGSFSTLEIQRTEQGDSAMYLCASSSGGPMNTEAFFGQGTRLTVV.

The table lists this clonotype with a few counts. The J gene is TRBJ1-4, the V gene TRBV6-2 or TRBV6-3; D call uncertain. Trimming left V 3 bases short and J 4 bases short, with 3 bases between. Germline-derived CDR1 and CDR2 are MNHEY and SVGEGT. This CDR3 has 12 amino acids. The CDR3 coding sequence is TGTGCCAGCAGTTATGTTAATGAAAAACTGTTTTTT. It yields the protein CASSYVNEKLFF.

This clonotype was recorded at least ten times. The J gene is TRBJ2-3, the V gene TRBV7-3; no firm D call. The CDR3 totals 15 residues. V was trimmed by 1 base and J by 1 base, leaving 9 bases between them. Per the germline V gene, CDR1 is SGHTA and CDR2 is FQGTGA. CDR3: CASSLMGTGTDTQYF. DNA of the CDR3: TGTGCCAGCAGCTTAATGGGCACGGGCACAGATACGCAGTATTTT.

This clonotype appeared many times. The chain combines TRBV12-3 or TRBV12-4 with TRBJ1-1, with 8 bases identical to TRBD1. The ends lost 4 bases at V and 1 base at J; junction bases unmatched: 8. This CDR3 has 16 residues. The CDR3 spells CASSSSRTGRNTEAFF. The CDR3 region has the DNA TGTGCCAGCAGTTCCTCACGGACAGGGCGGAACACTGAAGCTTTCTTT.

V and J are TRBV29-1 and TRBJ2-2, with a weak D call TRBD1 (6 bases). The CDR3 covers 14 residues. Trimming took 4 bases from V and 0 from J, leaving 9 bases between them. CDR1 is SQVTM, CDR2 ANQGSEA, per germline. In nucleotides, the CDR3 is TGCAGCGTTGCCGGGACACCGAACACCGGGGAGCTGTTTTTT. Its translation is CSVAGTPNTGELFF.

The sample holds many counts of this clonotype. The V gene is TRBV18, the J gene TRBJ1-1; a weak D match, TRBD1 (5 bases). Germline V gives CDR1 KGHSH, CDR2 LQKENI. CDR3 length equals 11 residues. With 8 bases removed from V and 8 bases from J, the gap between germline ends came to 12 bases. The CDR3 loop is CASSPRAEAFF. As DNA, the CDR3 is TGTGCCAGCAGCCCCAGGGCCGAAGCTTTCTTT.

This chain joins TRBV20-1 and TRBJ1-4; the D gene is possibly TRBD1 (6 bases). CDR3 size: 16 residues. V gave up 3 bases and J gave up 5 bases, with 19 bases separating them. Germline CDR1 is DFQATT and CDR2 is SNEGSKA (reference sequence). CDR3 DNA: TGCAGTGCTAGTAGGAGTAAGGGGGGGCTGAATGAAAAACTGTTTTTT. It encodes CSASRSKGGLNEKLFF.

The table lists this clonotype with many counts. CDR3 region: CSARNRDIYGYTF. The CDR3 region has the DNA TGCAGTGCTAGAAACCGGGACATTTATGGCTACACCTTC. The V and J genes are TRBV20-1 and TRBJ1-2; D may be TRBD1 (6 bases). The CDR3 totals 13 residues. Trimming removed 2 bases from V and 5 bases from J, with 12 bases in between. CDR1 is DFQATT, CDR2 SNEGSKA, per germline (reference sequence).

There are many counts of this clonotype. In DNA form, the CDR3 reads TGTGCCAGCAGCTTGGACAGGATGGCAGACACTGAAGCTTTCTTT. Protein sequence: CASSLDRMADTEAFF. The chain has TRBV6-1 and TRBJ1-1; TRBD1 matches 7 bases. This CDR3 has 15 residues. Trimming cost V 6 bases and J 3 bases; bases outside gene matches: 10. Germline CDR1 is MNHNS and CDR2 is SASEGT.

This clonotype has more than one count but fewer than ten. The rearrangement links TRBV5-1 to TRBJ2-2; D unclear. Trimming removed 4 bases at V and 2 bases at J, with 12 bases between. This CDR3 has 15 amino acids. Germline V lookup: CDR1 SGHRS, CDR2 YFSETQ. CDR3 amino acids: CASSQDEPNTGELFF. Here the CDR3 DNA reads TGCGCCAGCAGCCAAGATGAGCCAAACACCGGGGAGCTGTTTTTT.

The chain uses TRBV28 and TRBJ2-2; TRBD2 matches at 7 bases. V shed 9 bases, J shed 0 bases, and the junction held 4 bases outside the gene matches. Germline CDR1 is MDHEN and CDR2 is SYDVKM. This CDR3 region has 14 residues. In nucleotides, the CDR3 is TGTGCCAGTCTGGGGGGGGCGAACACCGGGGAGCTGTTTTTT. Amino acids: CASLGGANTGELFF.